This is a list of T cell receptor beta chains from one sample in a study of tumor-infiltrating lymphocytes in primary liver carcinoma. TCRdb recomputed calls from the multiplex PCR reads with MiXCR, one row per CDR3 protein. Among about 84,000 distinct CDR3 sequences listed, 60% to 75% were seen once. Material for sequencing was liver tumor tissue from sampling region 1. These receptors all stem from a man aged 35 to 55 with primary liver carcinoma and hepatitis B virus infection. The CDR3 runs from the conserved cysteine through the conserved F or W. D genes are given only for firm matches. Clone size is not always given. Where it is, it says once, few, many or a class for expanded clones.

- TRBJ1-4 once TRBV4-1 TGCGCCAGCAAGCAAGATCAGCTAAATGAAAAACTGTTTTTT CASKQDQLNEKLFF
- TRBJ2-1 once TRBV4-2 TGTGTCAGCAGCCAAGATCTCGGGAGTACCTACGAGCAGTTCTTC CVSSQDLGSTYEQFF
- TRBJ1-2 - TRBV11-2 TGTGCCAGCGGCTTGGGTCGGCAGGGCTATGGCTACACCTTC CASGLGRQGYGYTF
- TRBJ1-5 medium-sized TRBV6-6 TGTGCCAGCAGGCCGACGTCTAATCAGCCCCAGCATTTT CASRPTSNQPQHF
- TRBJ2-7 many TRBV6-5 TGTGCCAGCAGCCAGTACGGGTGGGAGCAGTACTTC CASSQYGWEQYF
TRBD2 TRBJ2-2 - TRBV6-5 TGTGCCAGCAGTTACGCGGGAGATGACACCGGAGAGCTGTTATTT CASSYAGDDTGELLF
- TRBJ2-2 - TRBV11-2 TGTGCTAACAGCTTAGGAGCGGCGAACACCGGGGAGCTGTTCTTT CANSLGAANTGELFF
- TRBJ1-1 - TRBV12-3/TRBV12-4 TGTGCCAGCACTCAAAGTTCCCGGGGTACTGAAGCTTTCTTT CASTQSSRGTEAFF
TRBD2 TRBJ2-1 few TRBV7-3 TGTGCCAGCAGCTCCCGCCGATCAGGGACCTTAGCCCCAAGCGGGGATGAGCAGTTCTTC CASSSRRSGTLAPSGDEQFF
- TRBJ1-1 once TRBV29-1 TGCTTCGTTGACCTCCAGCTGAACACTGAAGCTTTCTTT CFVDLQLNTEAFF
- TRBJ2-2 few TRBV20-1 TGCAGTGCTAGAGATGAGGGGAACACCGGGGAGCTGTTTTTT CSARDEGNTGELFF
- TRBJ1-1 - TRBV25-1 TGTGCCAGCAGTAACATGGACACTGAAGTTTTCTTT CASSNMDTEVFF
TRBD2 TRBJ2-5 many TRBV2 TGTGCCAGCAGTCCGGGGGGGGAGACCCAGTACTTC CASSPGGETQYF
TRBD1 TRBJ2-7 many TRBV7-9 TGTGCCAGCAGCCCTGGGACAGGGACCGAGCAGTACTTC CASSPGTGTEQYF
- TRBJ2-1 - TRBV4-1 TGCGCCAGCAGTGTCGCAATCTACGGCAATGAGCAGTTCTTC CASSVAIYGNEQFF
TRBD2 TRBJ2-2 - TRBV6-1 TGTGGCAGCAGAGTAGCGGGAGTTGGCACCGGGAAGCTGTTTTTT CGSRVAGVGTGKLFF
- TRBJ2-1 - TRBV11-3 TGTGCAAGCAGCGAAGGATCAGGGAATGGGCAGTTCTTC CASSEGSGNGQFF
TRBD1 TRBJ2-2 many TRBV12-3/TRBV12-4 TGTGCCAGCAGTTTAATGCCGGGACAGGGGGCGGTAGCCGGGGAGCTGTTTTTT CASSLMPGQGAVAGELFF
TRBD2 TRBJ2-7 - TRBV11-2 TGTGCCAACAGCTCAACTAGCGGGATCTCCTACAAGCAGTACTTC CANSSTSGISYKQYF
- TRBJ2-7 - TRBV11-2 TGTGCCAGCAGCTTAGGCAAGAGGTCCTATGAGCAGTACTTC CASSLGKRSYEQYF
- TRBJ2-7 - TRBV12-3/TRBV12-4 TGTGCCAGCAGTTTAGTCTATAGGGACGGGGGTGCGGGTCTCCCCTCCGAGCGGTACTTC CASSLVYRDGGAGLPSERYF
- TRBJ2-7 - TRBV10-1 TGCGCCAGCAATGAGACCAGGGGTGGCTACGAGCAATACTTC CASNETRGGYEQYF
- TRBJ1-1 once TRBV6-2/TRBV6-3 TGTGTTAGCCAAGACACTGACACTGAAGCTTTCTTT CVSQDTDTEAFF
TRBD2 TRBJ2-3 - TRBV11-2 TGTGTCAGCAGCCCGCCGGGGGGTATGGGCACAGATACGCAGTATTTT CVSSPPGGMGTDTQYF
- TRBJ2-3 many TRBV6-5 TGTGCCAGCAGTTACTCCCCGACAGGAATTAGCACAGATACGCAGTATTTT CASSYSPTGISTDTQYF
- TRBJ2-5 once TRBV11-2 TGTGCCAGCAGATCCTGGGACTCGTCCCACCAAGAGATCCAGTACTTC CASRSWDSSHQEIQYF
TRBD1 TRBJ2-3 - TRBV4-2 TGTGCCAGTAGCCAACCGAGAACAGGGACAGAAACGCAGTATTTT CASSQPRTGTETQYF
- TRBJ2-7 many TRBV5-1 TGCGCCAGCAGCTTGCAGTCCGACAGTGTCTACGAGCAGTACTTC CASSLQSDSVYEQYF
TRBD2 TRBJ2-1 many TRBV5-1 TGCGCCAGCAGCCCGGGACTAGCGTACTCCAATGAGCAGTTCTTC CASSPGLAYSNEQFF
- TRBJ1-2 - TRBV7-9 TGTACCAGCAGCTTAGGGGACGGTTATGGGTACACCTTC CTSSLGDGYGYTF
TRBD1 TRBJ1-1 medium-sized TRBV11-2 TGTGCCAGCAGCTGGGACAGGGCTGAAGCTTTCTTT CASSWDRAEAFF
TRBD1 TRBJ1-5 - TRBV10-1 TGCGCCAGCCGTAGGACAGGGGACTATCAGCCCCAGCATTTT CASRRTGDYQPQHF
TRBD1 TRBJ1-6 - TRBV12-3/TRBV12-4 TGTGCCAGAAGTTCCCCGACAGGGCGTAATTCACCCATCCACTTT CARSSPTGRNSPIHF
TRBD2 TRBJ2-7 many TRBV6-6 TGTGCCAGCGCCTGGTCAAGCGGGAGGGGGGCCTACGAGCAGTACTTC CASAWSSGRGAYEQYF
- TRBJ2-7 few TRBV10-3 TGTGCCATCAGTTCCGGGACAAGGATCTACAAGCAGTACTTC CAISSGTRIYKQYF
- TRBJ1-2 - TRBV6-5 TGTACCAGCAATCCGAGGTTGGGCGGCTACACCTTC CTSNPRLGGYTF
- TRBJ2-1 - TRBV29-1 TGCAGCGTTGCAGGCTACAATGAGCTGTTCTTC CSVAGYNELFF
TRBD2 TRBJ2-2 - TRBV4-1 TGCGCCAGCAGCCAGGAGACTAGCGGGAACACCGGGGAGCTGTTGTTT CASSQETSGNTGELLF
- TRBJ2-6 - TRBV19 TGTGCCAGTAGTATAATCATCCAATCTGGGGCCAACGTCCTGACTTTC CASSIIIQSGANVLTF
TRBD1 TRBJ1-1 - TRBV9 TGTGCCAGCAGCGTAGTACAGGGGGGGACTGAAGCTTTCTTT CASSVVQGGTEAFF
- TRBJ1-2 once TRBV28 TGTTCCAGCAGGATCAGCACAAGTTTAACTAGATATGGCTACACCTTC CSSRISTSLTRYGYTF
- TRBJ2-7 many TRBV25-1 TGTGCCAGCAGTAGACAGGACGAGCAGTACTTC CASSRQDEQYF
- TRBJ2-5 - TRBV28 TGTGCCAGCAGTTTTCTAGTGGGAGAGACCCAGTACTTC CASSFLVGETQYF
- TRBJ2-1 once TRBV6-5 TGTGCCAGCAGTCCCCTTCTAGAAGGTTCAATTGGGTTCTTC CASSPLLEGSIGFF
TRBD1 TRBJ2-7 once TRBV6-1 TGTACCAGCAGTGAAGCCCTGGGACAGGGGTACGAGCAGTACTTC CTSSEALGQGYEQYF
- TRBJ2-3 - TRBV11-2 TGTGCCAGCAGCTTAGGTCCTTCCACAAGGGTCGCCACAGATACGCAGTATTTT CASSLGPSTRVATDTQYF
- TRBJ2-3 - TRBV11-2 TGTGTCAGCGGGCCGGGAAGCACAGATACGCAGTATTTT CVSGPGSTDTQYF
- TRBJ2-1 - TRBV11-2 TGTGCCAGCAACTTAGGGAGTAGCGGCCCGGGGGAGGCCCAGTTCTTC CASNLGSSGPGEAQFF
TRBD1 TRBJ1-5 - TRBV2 TGTGCCAGCAGTGGAGAATCTGGAACAGGGGGCTATCATCCCCAGCATTTT CASSGESGTGGYHPQHF